The clone carrying this T cell receptor (beta chain) was recorded a few times. The sample is drawn from a study of blood T cells in healthy people across ages. The V gene's germline CDR1 is MNHEY and CDR2 SMNVEV (reference sequence). V dropped 1 base and J dropped 0 bases, with 13 bases sitting between them. CDR3 length: 18 residues. A second PCR, run for roughly 7 to 12 cycles, used a sample-barcoded 5' primer plus a J-beta primer mix. The template-switch adaptor, which had 12 random nucleotides, put a tag on each cDNA molecule. TCRdb processed the 5' RACE reads anew with MiXCR; each CDR3 protein has one entry. Among about 640,000 distinct CDR3 sequences listed, under 70% were seen once. Russia was home to the donors, healthy Caucasian individuals aged about 6 to 100.

The TCR was taken from a man in his 60s in good health. Sequencing input: blood. This chain uses TRBV27 with TRBJ1-6; D uncertain. The CDR3 spells CASSLFRIGGSYNSPLHF. The CDR3 region has the DNA TGTGCCAGCAGTTTATTTCGGATCGGAGGCTCCTATAATTCACCCCTCCACTTT.